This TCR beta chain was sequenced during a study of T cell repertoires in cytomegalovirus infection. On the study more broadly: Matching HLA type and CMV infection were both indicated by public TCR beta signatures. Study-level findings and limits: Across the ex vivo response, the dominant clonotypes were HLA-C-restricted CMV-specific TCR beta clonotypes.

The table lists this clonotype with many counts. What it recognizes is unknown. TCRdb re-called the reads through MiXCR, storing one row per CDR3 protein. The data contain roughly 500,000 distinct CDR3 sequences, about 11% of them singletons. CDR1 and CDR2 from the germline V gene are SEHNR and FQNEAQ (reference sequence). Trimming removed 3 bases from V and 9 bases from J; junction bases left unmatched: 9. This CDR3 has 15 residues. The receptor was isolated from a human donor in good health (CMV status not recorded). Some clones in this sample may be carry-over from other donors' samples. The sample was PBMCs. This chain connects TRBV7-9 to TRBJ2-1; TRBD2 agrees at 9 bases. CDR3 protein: CASSFRKRGAFEQFF. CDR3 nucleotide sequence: TGTGCCAGCAGCTTCCGTAAGCGGGGGGCATTTGAGCAGTTCTTC.